The following is a T cell receptor (beta chain) sequence with its context. The antigen is undetermined. Individual cDNA molecules were tagged with unique molecular identifiers. Each CDR3 protein is one row after TCRdb ran MiXCR on the 5' RACE reads. The sample shows roughly 70,000 distinct CDR3 sequences, around 20% of them seen only once. The CDR3 sequence is 14 residues long. The J segment lost 4 bases and the V segment lost 6 bases, leaving 4 bases of the junction unmatched. CDR1 DFQATT and CDR2 SNEGSKA come from the germline V gene (reference sequence). The sample originates from a study of early T cells in non-severe SARS-CoV-2 infection. Turning to the study itself: Chains from this unsorted whole-blood bulk RNA could not be paired. Whole-study findings and limits: Anti-spike CD8 responses were favored by VDJdb matching, which missed private and CD4 specificities.

This specimen consisted of whole blood, obtained at baseline. This rearrangement joins TRBV20-1 to TRBJ2-1, with TRBD2 matching 12 bases. This clonotype was sampled from an adult who was a healthcare worker with PCR-confirmed SARS-CoV-2 infection or an uninfected control (not recorded which). CDR3: CSAKLAGGYNEQFF. In nucleotides, the CDR3 is TGCAGTGCGAAACTAGCGGGGGGATACAATGAGCAGTTCTTC.